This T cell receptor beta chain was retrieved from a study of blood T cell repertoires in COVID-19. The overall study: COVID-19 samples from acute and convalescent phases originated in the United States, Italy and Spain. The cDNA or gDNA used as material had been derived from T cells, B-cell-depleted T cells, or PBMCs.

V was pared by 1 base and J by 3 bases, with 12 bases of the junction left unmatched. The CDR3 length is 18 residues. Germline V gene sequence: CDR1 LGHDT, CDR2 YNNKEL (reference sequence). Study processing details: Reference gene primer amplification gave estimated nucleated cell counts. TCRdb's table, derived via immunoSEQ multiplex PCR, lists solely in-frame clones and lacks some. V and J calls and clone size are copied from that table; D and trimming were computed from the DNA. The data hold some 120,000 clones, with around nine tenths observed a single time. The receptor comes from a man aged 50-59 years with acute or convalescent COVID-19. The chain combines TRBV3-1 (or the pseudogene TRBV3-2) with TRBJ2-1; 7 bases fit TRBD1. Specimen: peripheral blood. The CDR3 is CASSQGSRMDRNYNEQFF. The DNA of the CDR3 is TGTGCCAGCAGCCAAGGGAGTAGGATGGACAGGAACTACAATGAGCAGTTCTTC.